The 5 T cell receptor beta chains listed next were all sequenced from one sample in a study of identical twins. TCRdb redid the calling of the 5' RACE reads with MiXCR, one entry per CDR3 protein. The sample holds 250,000 to 300,000 distinct CDR3 sequences, around 9.7% seen once. This sample also belongs to another study, concerning yellow fever vaccine responses in identical twins.

Sequenced input: CD8+ T cells sorted from blood. The receptors come from a woman in her late teens or twenties in good health.

The CDR3: CASREGIYGYTF. The CDR3 DNA sequence: TGTGCCAGCAGGGAGGGGATCTATGGCTACACCTTC. The chain uses TRBV12-3 or TRBV12-4 and TRBJ1-2; a weak D match, TRBD1 (5 bases). This CDR3 contains 12 residues. Trimming shortened V by 6 bases and J by 4 bases, and 9 bases separated the two germline ends.

There are a few counts of this clonotype. The V call is TRBV7-8, the J call TRBJ2-7, with a tentative D call TRBD1 (5 bases). Trimming cost V 1 base and J 3 bases, with 10 bases left between them. This CDR3 region has 14 residues. Per germline, CDR1 SGHVS and CDR2 FQNEAQ. CDR3 in DNA: TGTGCCAGCAGCTTAGTCGGCAGGGTCTACGAGCAGTACTTC. It yields the protein CASSLVGRVYEQYF.

This clonotype was detected many times. This sequence joins TRBV7-2 and TRBJ2-7, with D perhaps TRBD2 (6 bases). The CDR3 length is 14 residues. The ends were cut back, 5 bases at V and 4 bases at J, with 15 bases in the middle. Germline CDR1 is SGHTA and CDR2 is FQGNSA. In DNA, the CDR3 is TGTGCCAGCAGCATACTAGCCGATACGTACGAGCAGTACTTC. Translating it yields CASSILADTYEQYF. Based on the CDR3 plus reference TRBV7-2 and TRBJ2-7, the full variable domain is GAGVSQSPSNKVTEKGKDVELRCDPISGHTALYWYRQSLGQGLEFLIYFQGNSAPDKSGLPSDRFSAERTGGSVSTLTIQRTQQEDSAVYLCASSILADTYEQYFGPGTRLTVT.

This clonotype was detected ten times or more. V usage is TRBV5-5 and J usage is TRBJ1-1, with 9 bases aligning to TRBD1. Losses at the gene ends were 4 bases for V and 4 bases for J; bases not matched to a gene: 5. Germline-derived CDR1 and CDR2 are SGHKS and YYEKEE (reference sequence). The CDR3 runs to 14 residues. The chain's CDR3 is CASSPGTGFTEAFF. The CDR3 DNA sequence: TGTGCCAGCAGCCCCGGGACAGGGTTCACTGAAGCTTTCTTT.

This clonotype showed up many times. The gene calls are TRBV10-1 and TRBJ2-7; 9 bases agree with TRBD1. CDR1 and CDR2 from the germline V gene are WNHNN and SYGVQD (reference sequence). This CDR3 spans 14 amino acids. V trimming: 4 bases; J trimming: 4 bases; junction bases outside the gene matches: 5. CDR3 protein: CASSGRQGGYEQYF. The CDR3 coding sequence is TGCGCCAGCAGTGGGAGACAGGGGGGTTACGAGCAGTACTTC.